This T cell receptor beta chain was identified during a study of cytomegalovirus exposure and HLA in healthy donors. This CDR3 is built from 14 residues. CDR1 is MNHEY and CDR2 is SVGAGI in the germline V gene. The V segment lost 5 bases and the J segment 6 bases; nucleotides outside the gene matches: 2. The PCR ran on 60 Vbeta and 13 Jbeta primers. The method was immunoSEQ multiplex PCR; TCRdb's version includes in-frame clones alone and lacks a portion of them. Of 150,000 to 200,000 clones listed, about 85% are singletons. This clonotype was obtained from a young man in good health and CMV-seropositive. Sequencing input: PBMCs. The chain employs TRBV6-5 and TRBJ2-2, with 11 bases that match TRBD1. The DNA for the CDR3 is TGTGCCAGCAGTGGACAGGGGGCATCCGGGGAGCTGTTTTTT. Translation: CASSGQGASGELFF.